The rows below give T cell receptor beta chains drawn from one sample of a study of shared clonotypes between healthy human individuals. Generated by immunoSEQ multiplex PCR, the TCRdb table keeps only in-frame clones and is missing some. The table records about 680,000 clones, around 73% of them present only once. Input material: memory CD4+ T cells sorted from blood. These receptors were taken from a woman aged 30 to 39 in good health. Each CDR3 is given with its conserved first and last residue. D genes are given only for firm matches. Clone size is stated in some rows and not others, as once, few, many or a class when expanded.

>once|-|TRBJ1-1|TRBV2
CASSDTGQLNTEAFF
TGTGCCAGCAGTGATACTGGACAGTTGAACACTGAAGCTTTCTTT
>few|-|TRBJ2-7|TRBV5-1
CASSLSMDSSYEQYF
TGCGCCAGCAGCTTAAGTATGGACAGCTCCTACGAGCAGTACTTC
>-|-|TRBJ2-7|TRBV4-1
CASSRPLGHEQYF
TGCGCCAGCAGCCGCCCGCTAGGACACGAGCAGTACTTC
>once|-|TRBJ1-1|TRBV25-1
CASSVDGGLYTEAFF
TGTGCCAGCAGTGTTGATGGGGGCCTGTACACTGAAGCTTTCTTT
>-|-|TRBJ2-6|TRBV2
CASSVRTGANVLTF
TGTGCCAGCAGTGTCCGTACTGGGGCCAACGTCCTGACTTTC
>-|TRBD1|TRBJ2-2|TRBV4-1
CASSQGAGQGNTGELFF
TGCGCCAGCAGCCAAGGAGCGGGACAGGGGAACACCGGGGAGCTGTTTTTT
>-|TRBD1|TRBJ2-7|TRBV14
CATSRGQGGSYEQYF
TGTGCCACCTCCAGAGGACAGGGGGGTTCCTACGAGCAGTACTTC
>-|-|TRBJ1-1|TRBV28
CASQPAGGNTEAFF
TGTGCCAGCCAACCGGCGGGGGGCAACACTGAAGCTTTCTTT
>-|TRBD1|TRBJ2-7|TRBV18
CASSQGAGFTYEQYF
TGTGCCAGCTCACAGGGGGCAGGCTTCACCTACGAGCAGTACTTC
>many|-|TRBJ2-2|TRBV9
CASSVLPNTGELFF
TGTGCCAGCAGCGTCTTACCGAACACCGGGGAGCTGTTTTTT
>-|-|TRBJ2-1|TRBV5-1
CASSLALADLQFF
TGCGCCAGCAGCCTCGCTCTAGCTGACCTACAGTTCTTC
>few|-|TRBJ1-2|TRBV19
CASSLPGGTPANYGYTF
TGTGCCAGTAGTCTCCCCGGCGGGACACCGGCTAACTATGGCTACACCTTC
>-|TRBD2|TRBJ2-3|TRBV28
CASRLLAGVPDTQYF
TGTGCCAGCAGGTTACTAGCGGGAGTCCCAGATACGCAGTATTTT
>-|TRBD1|TRBJ1-2|TRBV4-2
CASSSDRYYGYTF
TGTGCCAGCAGCTCGGACAGGTACTATGGCTACACCTTC
>few|-|TRBJ2-3|TRBV28
CASSLSAGTTDTQYF
TGTGCCAGCAGTTTATCGGCCGGAACCACAGATACGCAGTATTTT
>-|TRBD1|TRBJ1-1|TRBV27
CASSLGTGPEAFF
TGTGCCAGCAGTCTCGGGACAGGGCCTGAAGCTTTCTTT
>-|TRBD1|TRBJ2-5|TRBV7-7
CASSLDTRGRETQYF
TGTGCCAGCAGCTTAGACACAAGGGGGCGTGAGACCCAGTACTTC
>-|TRBD1|TRBJ1-4|TRBV5-6
CASSYLSGTGEEKLFF
TGTGCCAGCAGCTATTTGTCCGGGACAGGGGAAGAAAAACTGTTTTTT
>few|TRBD2|TRBJ2-7|TRBV10-3
CAISPLAVPYEQYF
TGTGCCATCAGTCCACTAGCGGTGCCCTACGAGCAGTACTTC
>-|-|TRBJ2-5|TRBV27
CASSPIDRRVGETQYF
TGTGCCAGCAGTCCCATTGACAGGAGGGTTGGAGAGACCCAGTACTTC
>-|TRBD2|TRBJ2-7|TRBV5-5
CASSTASGSYEQYF
TGTGCCAGCAGCACGGCTAGCGGGAGCTACGAGCAGTACTTC
>-|TRBD2|TRBJ2-5|TRBV5-1
CASSLAGGETQYF
TGCGCCAGCAGTCTAGCGGGAGGGGAGACCCAGTACTTC
>-|-|TRBJ2-3|TRBV5-1
CASMAQGPDTQYF
TGCGCCAGCATGGCCCAAGGACCAGATACGCAGTATTTT
>-|TRBD2|TRBJ2-7|TRBV18
CASSPRLADGRAIEQYF
TGTGCCAGCTCACCAAGGCTAGCGGACGGGAGGGCGATCGAGCAGTACTTC
>-|-|TRBJ1-5|TRBV6-6
CASSYSGYSNQPQHF
TGTGCCAGCAGTTACTCCGGATATAGCAATCAGCCCCAGCATTTT
>-|-|TRBJ2-7|TRBV6-5
CASTQRAGPREQYF
TGTGCCAGCACCCAGAGGGCAGGGCCACGCGAGCAGTACTTC
>few|-|TRBJ2-5|TRBV6-6
CASSSQERPTTQYF
TGTGCCAGCAGTTCCCAAGAGCGGCCGACGACCCAGTACTTC
>-|-|TRBJ2-2|TRBV5-1
CASSLGVTGELFF
TGCGCCAGCAGCTTGGGTGTCACCGGGGAGCTGTTTTTT
>-|-|TRBJ2-7|TRBV18
CASSVTGAVIDEQYF
TGTGCCAGCTCAGTAACTGGAGCCGTTATCGACGAGCAGTACTTC
>-|-|TRBJ1-1|TRBV5-1
CASSLYPERWTEAFF
TGCGCCAGCAGCTTGTATCCGGAAAGGTGGACTGAAGCTTTCTTT
>-|-|TRBJ1-4|TRBV29-1
CSVGDSLSNEKLFF
TGCAGCGTGGGAGACAGTTTGTCTAATGAAAAACTGTTTTTT